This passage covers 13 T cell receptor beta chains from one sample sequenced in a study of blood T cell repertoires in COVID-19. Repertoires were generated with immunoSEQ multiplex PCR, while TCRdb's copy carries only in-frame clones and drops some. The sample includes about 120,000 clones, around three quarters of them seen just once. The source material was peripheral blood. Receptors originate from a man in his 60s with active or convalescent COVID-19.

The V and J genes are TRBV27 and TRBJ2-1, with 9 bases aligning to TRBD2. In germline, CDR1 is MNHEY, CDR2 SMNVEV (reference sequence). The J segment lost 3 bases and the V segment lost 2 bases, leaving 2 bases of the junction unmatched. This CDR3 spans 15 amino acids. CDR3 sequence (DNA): TGTGCCAGCAGTTTAGCGGGAGGGTTCTACAATGAGCAGTTCTTC. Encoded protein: CASSLAGGFYNEQFF.

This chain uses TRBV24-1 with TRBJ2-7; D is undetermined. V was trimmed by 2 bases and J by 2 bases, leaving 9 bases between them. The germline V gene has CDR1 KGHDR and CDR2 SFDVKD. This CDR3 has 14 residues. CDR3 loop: CATSDSKLAYEQYF. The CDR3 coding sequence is TGTGCCACCAGTGATTCGAAACTCGCCTACGAGCAGTACTTC.

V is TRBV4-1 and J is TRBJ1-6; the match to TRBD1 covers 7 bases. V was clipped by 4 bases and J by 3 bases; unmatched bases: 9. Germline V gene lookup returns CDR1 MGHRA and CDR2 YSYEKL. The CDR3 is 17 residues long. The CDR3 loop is CASSPIDRAIYNSPLHF. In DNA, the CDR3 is TGCGCCAGCAGCCCTATTGACAGGGCGATCTATAATTCACCCCTCCACTTT.

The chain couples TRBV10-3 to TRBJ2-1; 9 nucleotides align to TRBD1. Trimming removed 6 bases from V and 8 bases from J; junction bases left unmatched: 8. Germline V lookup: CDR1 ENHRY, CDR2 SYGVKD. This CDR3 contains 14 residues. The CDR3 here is CAIRDRTGDDEQFF. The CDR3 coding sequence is TGTGCCATCAGAGACCGGACAGGGGACGATGAGCAGTTCTTC.

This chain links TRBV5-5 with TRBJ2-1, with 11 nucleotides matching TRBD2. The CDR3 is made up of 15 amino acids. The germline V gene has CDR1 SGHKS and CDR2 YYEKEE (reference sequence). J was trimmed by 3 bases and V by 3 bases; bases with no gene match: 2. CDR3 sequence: CASSSGLAVYNEQFF. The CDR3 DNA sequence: TGTGCCAGCAGCTCGGGACTAGCGGTCTACAATGAGCAGTTCTTC.

The CDR3 DNA reads TGCGCCAGCAGTGAGTACGACTACCCAACAACGAACGGGTATGGCTACACCTTC. Translated, it gives CASSEYDYPTTNGYGYTF. The J gene is TRBJ1-2, the V gene TRBV10-1; D is unresolved. Per germline, CDR1 WNHNN and CDR2 SYGVQD (reference sequence). The CDR3 spans 18 residues. Trimming took 1 base from V and 5 from J, leaving 23 bases between them.

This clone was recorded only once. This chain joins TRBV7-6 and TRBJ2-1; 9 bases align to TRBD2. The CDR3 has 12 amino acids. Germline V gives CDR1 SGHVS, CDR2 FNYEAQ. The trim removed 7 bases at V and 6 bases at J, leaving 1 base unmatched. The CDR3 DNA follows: TGTGCCAGCACTAGCGGGATCAATGAGCAGTTCTTC. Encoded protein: CASTSGINEQFF.

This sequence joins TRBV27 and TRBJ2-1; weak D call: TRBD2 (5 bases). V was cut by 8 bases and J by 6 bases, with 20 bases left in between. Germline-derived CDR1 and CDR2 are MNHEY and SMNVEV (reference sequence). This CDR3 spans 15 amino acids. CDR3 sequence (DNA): TGTGCCAGCCGTTCGCCGGGGTCTCAGGCCAATGAGCAGTTCTTC. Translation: CASRSPGSQANEQFF.

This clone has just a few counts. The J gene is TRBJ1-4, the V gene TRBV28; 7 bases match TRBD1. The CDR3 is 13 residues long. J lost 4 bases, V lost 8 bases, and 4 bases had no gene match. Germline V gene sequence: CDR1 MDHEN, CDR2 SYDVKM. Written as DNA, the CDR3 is TGTGCCAGCTTGGGACAGCTTAATGAAAAACTGTTTTTT. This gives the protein CASLGQLNEKLFF.

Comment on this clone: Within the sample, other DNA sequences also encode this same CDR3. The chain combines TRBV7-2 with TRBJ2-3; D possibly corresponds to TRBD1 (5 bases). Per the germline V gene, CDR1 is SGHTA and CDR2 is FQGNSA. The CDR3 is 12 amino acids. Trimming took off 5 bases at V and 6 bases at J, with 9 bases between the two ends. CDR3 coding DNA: TGTGCCAGCAGCCCTTCAGGGGATACGCAGTATTTT. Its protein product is CASSPSGDTQYF.

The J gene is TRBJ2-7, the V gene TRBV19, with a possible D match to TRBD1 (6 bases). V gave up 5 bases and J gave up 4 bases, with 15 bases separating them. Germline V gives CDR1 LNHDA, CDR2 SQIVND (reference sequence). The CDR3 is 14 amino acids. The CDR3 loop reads CASSAQDRRYEQYF. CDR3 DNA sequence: TGTGCCAGTAGTGCTCAGGACAGACGATACGAGCAGTACTTC.

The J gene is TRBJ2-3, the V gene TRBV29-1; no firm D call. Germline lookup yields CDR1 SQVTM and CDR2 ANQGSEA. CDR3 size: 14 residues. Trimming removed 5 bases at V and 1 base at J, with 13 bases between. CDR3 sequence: CSVSSTARTDTQYF. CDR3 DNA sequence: TGCAGCGTTTCGAGCACCGCCCGCACAGATACGCAGTATTTT.

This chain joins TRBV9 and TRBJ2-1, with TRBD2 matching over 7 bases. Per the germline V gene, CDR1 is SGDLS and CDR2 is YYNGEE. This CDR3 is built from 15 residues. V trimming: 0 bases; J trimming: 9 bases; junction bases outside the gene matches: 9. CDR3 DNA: TGTGCCAGCAGCGTAGGGGTAGGGAGGGAGGCTGAGCAGTTCTTC. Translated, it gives CASSVGVGREAEQFF.